These T cell receptor beta chains were read from a single sample in a study of cytomegalovirus exposure and HLA in healthy donors. Sequencing used immunoSEQ multiplex PCR; TCRdb keeps in-frame clones, though not all of them. This table has about 120,000 clones, roughly 69% appearing once. Sequenced material: PBMCs. These receptors all come from a middle-aged woman in good health and CMV-seropositive. Both conserved end residues are part of each CDR3. The D gene is left open where the match is weak. The listing skips clone size in some rows; elsewhere it reads once, few, many or a size class.

v_call: TRBV28; d_call: TRBD2; clone_size: .; j_call: TRBJ2-1; cdr3_nt: TGTGCCAGCAGTACCACCAACGGACTAGCGGGAGTCTATGAGCAGTTCTTC; cdr3_aa: CASSTTNGLAGVYEQFF
v_call: TRBV2; d_call: .; clone_size: .; j_call: TRBJ1-2; cdr3_nt: TGTGCCAGCAGTGGACAGGTGCCCTCCTATGGCTACACCTTC; cdr3_aa: CASSGQVPSYGYTF
v_call: TRBV9; d_call: TRBD1; clone_size: .; j_call: TRBJ1-5; cdr3_nt: TGTGCCAGCAGCCAGGGACAGGGACTATGGCCCCAGCATTTT; cdr3_aa: CASSQGQGLWPQHF
v_call: TRBV28; d_call: .; clone_size: .; j_call: TRBJ1-5; cdr3_nt: TGTGCCAGCAGCCCTACCGGGACACTTCAGCCCCAGCATTTT; cdr3_aa: CASSPTGTLQPQHF
v_call: TRBV7-2; d_call: TRBD2; clone_size: .; j_call: TRBJ2-7; cdr3_nt: TGTGCCAGCAGCTCGCTAGCGGGAGGGATCTACGAGCAGTACTTC; cdr3_aa: CASSSLAGGIYEQYF
v_call: TRBV15; d_call: TRBD2; clone_size: .; j_call: TRBJ2-1; cdr3_nt: TGTGCCACCAGCAGAGATAGGGAGGGCCCCAATGAGCAGTTCTTC; cdr3_aa: CATSRDREGPNEQFF
v_call: TRBV29-1; d_call: .; clone_size: few; j_call: TRBJ2-5; cdr3_nt: TGCAGCGTTGATGGCCAGATGGGGCAAAAGACCCAGTACTTC; cdr3_aa: CSVDGQMGQKTQYF
v_call: TRBV9; d_call: .; clone_size: .; j_call: TRBJ2-7; cdr3_nt: TGCGCCAGCAGCGCCGCAGGGTACGAGCAGTACTTC; cdr3_aa: CASSAAGYEQYF
v_call: TRBV9; d_call: TRBD1; clone_size: few; j_call: TRBJ1-2; cdr3_nt: TGTGCCAGCAGCTCCCCTCCGGACAGGGGTAACTATGGCTACACCTTC; cdr3_aa: CASSSPPDRGNYGYTF
v_call: TRBV7-2; d_call: .; clone_size: .; j_call: TRBJ2-1; cdr3_nt: TGTGCCAGCAGCTTAGAAGGGGATGTTGGTGAGCAGTTCTTC; cdr3_aa: CASSLEGDVGEQFF
v_call: TRBV4-3; d_call: .; clone_size: .; j_call: TRBJ2-1; cdr3_nt: TGCGCCAGCAGCTACCAACAGTGGTCCGACAATGAGCAGTTCTTC; cdr3_aa: CASSYQQWSDNEQFF
v_call: TRBV6-5; d_call: .; clone_size: once; j_call: TRBJ1-5; cdr3_nt: TGTGCCAGCAGTCCTTCGCGGGCTGGTAATCAGCCCCAGCATTTT; cdr3_aa: CASSPSRAGNQPQHF
v_call: TRBV29-1; d_call: TRBD1; clone_size: .; j_call: TRBJ1-2; cdr3_nt: TGCAGCGTCCTTCACACCGACAGGGCCAGAATATATGGCTACACCTTC; cdr3_aa: CSVLHTDRARIYGYTF
v_call: TRBV7-2; d_call: .; clone_size: few; j_call: TRBJ2-7; cdr3_nt: TGTGCCAGCAGTCAAAGACCCCGGGGCTCCTACGAGCAGTACTTC; cdr3_aa: CASSQRPRGSYEQYF
v_call: TRBV6-1; d_call: TRBD1; clone_size: few; j_call: TRBJ1-5; cdr3_nt: TGTGCCAGCGCACCGGGACAGGCAGATCAGCCCCAGCATTTT; cdr3_aa: CASAPGQADQPQHF
v_call: TRBV5-6; d_call: TRBD2; clone_size: .; j_call: TRBJ2-1; cdr3_nt: TGTGCCAGCAGCTTGGTTACTAGCGGCAGAATATTCTACTACAATGAGCAGTTCTTC; cdr3_aa: CASSLVTSGRIFYYNEQFF
v_call: TRBV5-6; d_call: .; clone_size: .; j_call: TRBJ2-7; cdr3_nt: TGTGCCAGCAGCTTGACGGGAAGCGAGCAGTACTTC; cdr3_aa: CASSLTGSEQYF
v_call: TRBV28; d_call: .; clone_size: .; j_call: TRBJ2-2; cdr3_nt: TGTGCCAGCAGGGGGGCTAGCGGTTCCACCGGGGAGCTGTTTTTT; cdr3_aa: CASRGASGSTGELFF
v_call: TRBV7-9; d_call: .; clone_size: .; j_call: TRBJ2-7; cdr3_nt: TGTGCCAGCAGCCGAAGCGAGACGCGGGGGCAGAGGACCTACGAGCAGTACTTC; cdr3_aa: CASSRSETRGQRTYEQYF
v_call: TRBV7-6; d_call: .; clone_size: .; j_call: TRBJ2-1; cdr3_nt: TGTGCCAGCAGCTTAGACGGGTTGAGGAATGAGCAGTTCTTC; cdr3_aa: CASSLDGLRNEQFF
v_call: TRBV4-1; d_call: .; clone_size: few; j_call: TRBJ2-7; cdr3_nt: TGCGCCAGCAGCCAAGGGCCCCGGGGGACCACCTACGAGCAGTACTTC; cdr3_aa: CASSQGPRGTTYEQYF
v_call: TRBV7-9; d_call: TRBD1; clone_size: few; j_call: TRBJ2-1; cdr3_nt: TGTGCCAGCAGCGTCCGAGACAGGGGGCGAGGTGAGCAGTTCTTC; cdr3_aa: CASSVRDRGRGEQFF
v_call: TRBV7-9; d_call: TRBD1; clone_size: .; j_call: TRBJ2-7; cdr3_nt: TGTTCCAGCAGCTTAGGGACAGGGGAGTCAGGCGAGCAGTACTTC; cdr3_aa: CSSSLGTGESGEQYF
v_call: TRBV9; d_call: TRBD2; clone_size: .; j_call: TRBJ2-2; cdr3_nt: TGTGCCAGCAGTCAACCTAGCGGGAGAGGTCGGGGGACCGGGGAGCTGTTTTTT; cdr3_aa: CASSQPSGRGRGTGELFF
v_call: TRBV2; d_call: .; clone_size: .; j_call: TRBJ2-1; cdr3_nt: TGTGCCAGCAACGGAGGAGAGCAGTTCTTC; cdr3_aa: CASNGGEQFF
v_call: TRBV2; d_call: .; clone_size: .; j_call: TRBJ1-5; cdr3_nt: TGTGCCAGCAGTGAACAGCGGGGAAATCAGCCCCAGCATTTT; cdr3_aa: CASSEQRGNQPQHF
v_call: TRBV19; d_call: TRBD1; clone_size: .; j_call: TRBJ1-1; cdr3_nt: TGTGCCAGTAGTGGGACAGGGTGGACTGAAGCTTTCTTT; cdr3_aa: CASSGTGWTEAFF
v_call: TRBV5-1; d_call: TRBD1; clone_size: .; j_call: TRBJ2-6; cdr3_nt: TGCGCCAGCAGGTTCGGGACAGGGGAATCTGGGGCCAACGTCCTGACTTTC; cdr3_aa: CASRFGTGESGANVLTF
v_call: TRBV6-1; d_call: TRBD2; clone_size: .; j_call: TRBJ2-1; cdr3_nt: TGTGCCAGCAGTGGAGCGGGAGGGTTCTCCTACAATGAGCAGTTCTTC; cdr3_aa: CASSGAGGFSYNEQFF
v_call: TRBV27; d_call: TRBD1; clone_size: .; j_call: TRBJ1-2; cdr3_nt: TGTGCCAGCAGTTTAACAGGGGAGAACTATGGCTACACCTTC; cdr3_aa: CASSLTGENYGYTF
v_call: TRBV9; d_call: .; clone_size: once; j_call: TRBJ2-1; cdr3_nt: TGTGCCAGCAGCGGATTTTCTAGCCGGAGCTCCTACAATGAGCAGTTCTTC; cdr3_aa: CASSGFSSRSSYNEQFF
v_call: TRBV19; d_call: TRBD2; clone_size: .; j_call: TRBJ2-2; cdr3_nt: TGTGCCAGCCTCGGACTAGCCGGGGAGCTGTTTTTT; cdr3_aa: CASLGLAGELFF
v_call: TRBV7-8; d_call: TRBD2; clone_size: .; j_call: TRBJ2-1; cdr3_nt: TGTGCCAGCAGCCCCGGGACTAGAGAGAACAATGAGCAGTTCTTC; cdr3_aa: CASSPGTRENNEQFF
v_call: TRBV7-6; d_call: TRBD1; clone_size: .; j_call: TRBJ2-7; cdr3_nt: TGTGCCAGCAGCCGGATGGGACAGGAATTCCCCTACGAGCAGTACTTC; cdr3_aa: CASSRMGQEFPYEQYF
v_call: TRBV19; d_call: TRBD1; clone_size: .; j_call: TRBJ2-7; cdr3_nt: TGTGCCAGTAGTTCCGGGACAGGGAACTACGAGCAGTACTTC; cdr3_aa: CASSSGTGNYEQYF
v_call: TRBV27; d_call: .; clone_size: .; j_call: TRBJ2-7; cdr3_nt: TGTGCCAGCACCGAAAGCGGCCAGAGTTCCTACGAGCAGTACTTC; cdr3_aa: CASTESGQSSYEQYF
v_call: TRBV27; d_call: TRBD2; clone_size: .; j_call: TRBJ2-7; cdr3_nt: TGTGCCAGCAGTTTAAGCGTGGTAGCGGGAGGGCCTCTCGAGCAGTACTTC; cdr3_aa: CASSLSVVAGGPLEQYF
v_call: TRBV11-2; d_call: TRBD2; clone_size: .; j_call: TRBJ2-2; cdr3_nt: TGTGCCAGCAGCCCCCTTATTGGGAGGGCCTCCGGGGAGCTGTTTTTT; cdr3_aa: CASSPLIGRASGELFF
v_call: TRBV30; d_call: .; clone_size: .; j_call: TRBJ1-1; cdr3_nt: TGTGCCTGCCGGCGGGGGAACACTGAAGCTTTCTTT; cdr3_aa: CACRRGNTEAFF
v_call: TRBV5-1; d_call: TRBD1; clone_size: .; j_call: TRBJ2-7; cdr3_nt: TGCGCCAGCAGCTTGCAACAGGGGTTCACCTACGAGCAGTACTTC; cdr3_aa: CASSLQQGFTYEQYF
v_call: TRBV7-6; d_call: .; clone_size: once; j_call: TRBJ1-2; cdr3_nt: TGTGCCAGCAGCCTCACAGGTCAGGGCTACACCTTC; cdr3_aa: CASSLTGQGYTF
v_call: TRBV29-1; d_call: TRBD2; clone_size: .; j_call: TRBJ2-1; cdr3_nt: TGCAGCGTTCCGGGACTAGCCTCCTACAATGAGCAGTTCTTC; cdr3_aa: CSVPGLASYNEQFF
v_call: TRBV21-1; d_call: .; clone_size: .; j_call: TRBJ2-7; cdr3_nt: TGTGCCAGCACCCTAGCGCAGGGCTCCTACGAGCAGTACTTC; cdr3_aa: CASTLAQGSYEQYF
v_call: TRBV29-1; d_call: .; clone_size: .; j_call: TRBJ1-4; cdr3_nt: TGCAGCGCCCACAGTCCAACTAATGAAAAACTGTTTTTT; cdr3_aa: CSAHSPTNEKLFF
v_call: TRBV28; d_call: .; clone_size: .; j_call: TRBJ1-1; cdr3_nt: TGTGCCAGCACTCCCGGTGGGGGGGACACTGAAGCTTTCTTT; cdr3_aa: CASTPGGGDTEAFF
v_call: TRBV11-3; d_call: TRBD2; clone_size: few; j_call: TRBJ2-5; cdr3_nt: TGTGCCAGCAGCCTGGGGGGGACTAGCCTTCCGGAGACCCAGTACTTC; cdr3_aa: CASSLGGTSLPETQYF
v_call: TRBV5-1; d_call: .; clone_size: few; j_call: TRBJ1-1; cdr3_nt: TGCGCCAGCAGCAAGCGACAGCCCATGAACACTGAAGCTTTCTTT; cdr3_aa: CASSKRQPMNTEAFF